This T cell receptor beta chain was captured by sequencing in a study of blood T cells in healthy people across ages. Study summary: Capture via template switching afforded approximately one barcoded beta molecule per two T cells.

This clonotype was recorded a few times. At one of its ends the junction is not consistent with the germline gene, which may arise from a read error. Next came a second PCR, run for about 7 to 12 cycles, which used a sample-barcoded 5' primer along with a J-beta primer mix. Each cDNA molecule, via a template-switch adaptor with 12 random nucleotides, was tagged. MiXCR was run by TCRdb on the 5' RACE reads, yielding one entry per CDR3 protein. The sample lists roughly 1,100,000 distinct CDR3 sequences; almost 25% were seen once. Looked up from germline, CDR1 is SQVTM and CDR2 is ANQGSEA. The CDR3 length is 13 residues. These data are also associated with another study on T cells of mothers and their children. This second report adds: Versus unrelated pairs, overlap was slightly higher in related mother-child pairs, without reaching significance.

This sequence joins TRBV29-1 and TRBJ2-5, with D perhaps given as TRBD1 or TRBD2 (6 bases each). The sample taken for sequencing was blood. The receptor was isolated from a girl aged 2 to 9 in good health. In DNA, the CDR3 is TGCAGCGTGGGGGGCAGAACTTACAATGAGCTGTTCTTC. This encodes CSVGGRTYNELFF.